Below are 4 T cell receptor beta chains sequenced from a single sample in a study of CD8 T cells in ankylosing spondylitis. One entry per CDR3 protein, called by TCRdb with MiXCR from the 5' RACE reads. The sample records about 160,000 distinct CDR3 sequences, around 8.9% being singletons. The sample taken for sequencing was blood, either unsorted or a sorted T cell fraction (not recorded which). The receptors derive from a female donor with ankylosing spondylitis or in good health (not recorded which).

J is TRBJ1-2 and V is TRBV4-3, with 7 nucleotides matching TRBD1. CDR3 length: 15 amino acids. J gave up 7 bases and V 0 bases, and 8 bases lay outside the gene matches. CDR1 is LGHNA, CDR2 YSLEER, per germline. The DNA of the CDR3 is TGCGCCAGCAGCCAAGATCAGGGGGGGGCGGTTGGCTACACCTTC. Amino acids: CASSQDQGGAVGYTF.

CDR3 residues: CASSQASGGSYNEQFF. CDR3 nucleotide sequence: TGCGCCAGCAGCCAAGCCTCCGGGGGCTCCTACAATGAGCAGTTCTTC. The chain carries TRBV4-3 and TRBJ2-1, with D possibly being TRBD2 (6 bases). CDR1 is LGHNA and CDR2 is YSLEER in the germline V gene. Deletions cut 1 base from V and 0 bases from J, with 10 bases between. CDR3 length: 16 residues.

Ten or more counts support this clonotype. The chain carries TRBV7-9 and TRBJ1-1; tentatively, D is TRBD1 (5 bases). This CDR3 has 17 amino acids. In germline, CDR1 is SEHNR, CDR2 FQNEAQ (reference sequence). V was shortened by 2 bases and J by 3 bases, with 19 bases between the two germline ends. The CDR3 coding sequence is TGTGCCAGCAGCTTACCCCGAGGGGTTTCTCGGGACACTGAAGCTTTCTTT. Encoded protein: CASSLPRGVSRDTEAFF.

This clonotype was detected ten times or more. The J gene is TRBJ2-3, the V gene TRBV11-1, with TRBD2 identical over 10 bases. The CDR3 loop spans 18 amino acids. The germline gives CDR1 SGHAT, CDR2 FQDESV (reference sequence). V was clipped by 0 bases and J by 1 base; unmatched bases: 7. The CDR3 is CASSLARGLAVRTDTQYF. The CDR3 bases are TGTGCCAGCAGCTTAGCGCGAGGACTAGCGGTACGCACAGATACGCAGTATTTT.